One and the same sample provided the 18 T cell receptor beta chains below, sequenced in a study of PD-1 blockade in classical Hodgkin lymphoma. Sample time point: newly diagnosed, previously untreated cHL patient sample. Thawed PBMCs underwent magnetic negative selection to obtain purified CD8+ T cells. Clones were read by immunoSEQ multiplex PCR, and TCRdb kept only the in-frame ones, dropping some. Counted here are 10,000 or so clones, just over 85% occurring once; the ten biggest clones make up 15%. The sample taken for sequencing was CD8+ T cells from blood. All receptors come from a human donor with classical Hodgkin lymphoma.

This rearrangement joins TRBV10-3 to TRBJ1-2, with 9 bases matching TRBD1. Per germline, CDR1 ENHRY and CDR2 SYGVKD. The junction had 4 bases not matched to a gene; V was cut back by 2 bases and J by 6 bases. This CDR3 spans 14 amino acids. CDR3 in DNA: TGTGCCATCAGTGAGCCTGGGACAGGGAATGGCTACACCTTC. Translating it yields CAISEPGTGNGYTF.

The chain recombines TRBV4-3 with TRBJ2-3; 9 bases fit TRBD1. Unmatched junction bases numbered 3, after V lost 4 bases and J lost 4 bases. Germline V gene sequence: CDR1 LGHNA, CDR2 YSLEER. CDR3 length: 14 residues. CDR3 nucleotides: TGCGCCAGCAGCCGGGACAGGGAAGCAGATACGCAGTATTTT. The encoded protein is CASSRDREADTQYF.

This clone was counted a single time. The chain carries TRBV5-6 and TRBJ2-3; D may be TRBD1 (6 bases). This CDR3 has 14 amino acids. CDR1 SGHDT and CDR2 YYEEEE come from the germline V gene. V gave up 0 bases and J gave up 3 bases, with 8 bases separating them. The chain's CDR3 is CASSLAGTTDTQYF. CDR3 DNA sequence: TGTGCCAGCAGCTTGGCCGGGACAACAGATACGCAGTATTTT.

The gene calls are TRBV7-2 and TRBJ1-6; a possible D gene is TRBD1 (5 bases). Trimming cost V 1 base and J 7 bases, with 17 bases left between them. The germline gives CDR1 SGHTA, CDR2 FQGNSA. The length of the CDR3 is 17 residues. DNA for the CDR3: TGTGCCAGCAGCTTAGGCGGTAGGGGCGCATTGAATTCACCCCTCCACTTT. Translation: CASSLGGRGALNSPLHF.

The V and J genes are TRBV4-3 and TRBJ2-1; TRBD2 matches 7 bases. Germline loops: CDR1 LGHNA, CDR2 YSLEER. J lost 7 bases, V lost 3 bases, and 9 bases had no gene match. CDR3 size: 15 residues. This CDR3 is CASSHRDSGRNEQFF. The CDR3 bases are TGCGCCAGCAGCCATCGGGATAGCGGGCGGAATGAGCAGTTCTTC.

The chain combines TRBV6-5 with TRBJ2-1; weak D call: TRBD2 (5 bases). The germline V gene has CDR1 MNHEY and CDR2 SVGAGI. This CDR3 region has 15 residues. V shed 2 bases and J shed 10 bases, with 18 bases lying between them. CDR3 sequence: CASSYTHGLAYEQFF. CDR3 nucleotide sequence: TGTGCCAGCAGTTACACCCATGGGCTAGCATACGAGCAGTTCTTC.

This clone has only one observation. The rearrangement uses TRBV10-2 and TRBJ2-1, with D uncertain. The CDR3 runs 15 residues. In germline, CDR1 is WSHSY, CDR2 SAAADI. Trimming shortened V by 6 bases and J by 0 bases, and 12 bases separated the two germline ends. DNA of the CDR3: TGCGCCAGCAGGGAATTCAGGAGCTCCTACAATGAGCAGTTCTTC. Its protein is CASREFRSSYNEQFF.

V gene TRBV6-5 combines with J gene TRBJ1-4; maybe TRBD1 (5 bases). V was shortened by 2 bases and J by 7 bases, with 11 bases between the two germline ends. The CDR3 consists of 14 residues. Germline CDR1 and CDR2: MNHEY and SVGAGI. The CDR3 nucleotides are TGTGCCAGCAGTTACGGGGCAGGGTTTGAAAAACTGTTTTTT. Residues: CASSYGAGFEKLFF.

The V call is TRBV7-6, the J call TRBJ2-2; 9 nucleotides line up with TRBD1. The CDR3 spans 16 residues. V lost 1 base to trimming and J lost 5 bases; unmatched junction nucleotides: 5. CDR1 is SGHVS, CDR2 FNYEAQ, per germline. In DNA, the CDR3 is TGTGCCAGCAGCTTAGAAACAGGGGGCCGAACCGGGGAGCTGTTTTTT. Protein: CASSLETGGRTGELFF.

The J gene is TRBJ2-1, the V gene TRBV19, with D possibly TRBD1 on 6 matching bases. Germline V gene data show CDR1 as LNHDA and CDR2 as SQIVND (reference sequence). CDR3 length: 16 amino acids. V lost 6 bases, J lost 0 bases, and 15 bases lay in between. CDR3: CASRIQGWGSYNEQFF. The DNA of the CDR3 is TGTGCCAGTAGAATACAGGGATGGGGCTCCTACAATGAGCAGTTCTTC.

This sequence joins TRBV27 and TRBJ1-5, with a tentative D call TRBD1 (5 bases). The germline V and J ends were trimmed by 1 base and 0 bases, with 7 bases remaining between them. This CDR3 has 15 amino acids. Germline V gives CDR1 MNHEY, CDR2 SMNVEV (reference sequence). The CDR3 nucleotides are TGTGCCAGCAGTTTATTAGGGGATAGCAATCAGCCCCAGCATTTT. Protein sequence: CASSLLGDSNQPQHF.

This clone has just one count. The DNA of the CDR3 is TGCGCCAGCAGTGAAAGCTACGTAGGTCCGGAGACCCAGTACTTC. It yields the protein CASSESYVGPETQYF. The chain couples TRBV10-2 to TRBJ2-5; D uncertain. The CDR3 runs 15 residues. V lost 3 bases, J lost 5 bases, and 16 bases lay in between. Looked up from germline, CDR1 is WSHSY and CDR2 is SAAADI.

For the CDR3, the DNA is TGCGCCAGCAGCTTGGGGGGCAGCTTTGACAATGAGCAGTTCTTC. Encoded protein: CASSLGGSFDNEQFF. This chain uses TRBV5-1 with TRBJ2-1; D is possibly TRBD1 (5 bases). The V gene lost 0 bases and the J gene lost 5 bases, with 12 bases spanning the gap. The CDR3 totals 15 residues. The germline V gene has CDR1 SGHRS and CDR2 YFSETQ.

The rearrangement uses TRBV7-2 and TRBJ2-1; D unresolved. Germline CDR1 reads SGHTA; CDR2 reads FQGNSA. The CDR3 extends over 13 amino acids. V lost 4 bases to trimming and J lost 2 bases, with 6 bases between them. In nucleotides, the CDR3 is TGTGCCAGCAGCTCGACCACCTACAATGAGCAGTTCTTC. It translates to CASSSTTYNEQFF.

The V gene is TRBV6-6, the J gene TRBJ2-7; D might be TRBD1 or TRBD2, each matching 6 bases. Trimming pared 2 bases from V and 3 bases from J, leaving 11 bases between. The germline V gene encodes CDR1 MNHNY and CDR2 SVGAGI (reference sequence). This CDR3 is 14 amino acids long. The CDR3 coding sequence is TGTGCCAGCAGTTACATACAGGGAGGCTACGAGCAGTACTTC. It is translated as CASSYIQGGYEQYF.

The chain couples TRBV6-5 to TRBJ1-2; D is uncertain. This CDR3 region has 12 residues. Trimming removed 7 bases from V and 8 bases from J, with 14 bases in between. CDR1 is MNHEY, CDR2 SVGAGI, per germline. CDR3 in amino acids: CASTPGGKGYTF. DNA for the CDR3: TGTGCCAGCACCCCAGGAGGCAAGGGCTACACCTTC.

V gene TRBV25-1 combines with J gene TRBJ2-1; D may be TRBD1 (6 bases). V shed 7 bases and J shed 3 bases, with 19 bases lying between them. CDR3 length: 16 amino acids. Germline-derived CDR1 and CDR2 are MGHDK and SYGVNS. CDR3 DNA: TGTGCCAGCAATCCAGGGGCCAGGACCAACTACAATGAGCAGTTCTTC. It is translated as CASNPGARTNYNEQFF.

This clone has just a few counts. This sequence joins TRBV19 and TRBJ1-5, with D hard to call. Germline V lookup: CDR1 LNHDA, CDR2 SQIVND (reference sequence). Trimming removed 5 bases from V and 1 base from J, with 12 bases in between. The CDR3 has 15 residues. CDR3 coding DNA: TGTGCCAGTAGTTCGGGTCCTTTAAGCAATCAGCCCCAGCATTTT. It specifies CASSSGPLSNQPQHF.